This T cell receptor beta chain originates from a study of CD8+ T cells in alopecia areata. The sample's treatment: oral pan-JAK inhibitor, 5-10 mg twice daily. Extracted RNA was reverse transcribed, and the resulting cDNA served as sequencing template. Assay: immunoSEQ multiplex PCR; the TCRdb copy retains only in-frame clones and omits some. The sample has 110,000 or so clones, around 58% seen once. The CDR3 is made up of 12 amino acids. V was shortened by 4 bases and J by 2 bases, with 8 bases between the two germline ends. CDR1 is GTSNPN, CDR2 SVGIG, per germline (reference sequence). This clone was seen only once.

The source is a human donor with alopecia areata. The chain combines TRBV30 with TRBJ2-5; D call uncertain. Specimen: CD8+ T cells sorted from blood, collected at week 4, from a patient treated with tofacitinib. The CDR3 DNA reads as TGTGCCTGGACAGTACTACAAGAGACCCAGTACTTC. Translating it yields CAWTVLQETQYF.